Below, 32 T cell receptor beta chains from the same sample are listed, as sequenced in a study of blood T cell repertoires in COVID-19. The assay was immunoSEQ multiplex PCR, and TCRdb's table has in-frame clones only and misses some. The sample carries about 150,000 clones, more than 70% recorded once. The sequenced material came from peripheral blood. The source is a woman aged 70-85 years who had recovered from COVID-19.

The rearrangement links TRBV19 to TRBJ2-3; TRBD2 matches 12 bases. The CDR3 is 18 amino acids. The germline V gene encodes CDR1 LNHDA and CDR2 SQIVND (reference sequence). J lost 3 bases, V lost 5 bases, and 12 bases had no gene match. The CDR3 loop is CASSPNGPSGRDTDTQYF. In DNA, the CDR3 is TGTGCCAGTAGTCCAAATGGTCCTAGCGGGAGGGATACAGATACGCAGTATTTT. Full variable domain (outside the CDR3, taken from reference TRBV19 and TRBJ2-3): DGGITQSPKYLFRKEGQNVTLSCEQNLNHDAMYWYRQDPGQGLRLIYYSQIVNDFQKGDIAEGYSVSREKKESFPLTVTSAQKNPTAFYLCASSPNGPSGRDTDTQYFGPGTRLTVL.

This clone was detected only once. This chain links TRBV27 with TRBJ2-5, with a tentative D call TRBD1 (6 bases). Germline-derived CDR1 and CDR2 are MNHEY and SMNVEV (reference sequence). CDR3 length: 13 amino acids. Between the trimmed V and J ends, which lost 3 bases and 5 bases, there was a span of 10 bases. The CDR3 reads CASSLRGSETQYF. The CDR3 DNA sequence: TGTGCCAGCAGTTTGAGGGGGTCCGAGACCCAGTACTTC.

The chain has TRBV6-4 and TRBJ1-5; D might be TRBD1 (6 bases). The CDR3 runs 19 residues. Germline values: CDR1 MRHNA, CDR2 SNTAGT. V lost 6 bases and J 0 bases, leaving 24 bases between the germline ends. The CDR3 protein is CASRPSDSIAPYSNQPQHF. CDR3 bases: TGTGCCAGCAGACCGTCGGACAGCATTGCCCCCTATAGCAATCAGCCCCAGCATTTT.

In this sample, this clone turned up once. This chain uses TRBV9 with TRBJ1-1; 9 bases agree with TRBD1. V gave up 3 bases and J gave up 3 bases; unmatched junction bases: 6. This CDR3 has 15 residues. Germline V gives CDR1 SGDLS, CDR2 YYNGEE. The CDR3 bases are TGTGCCAGCAGCGCCACGACAGGGGGACACACTGAAGCTTTCTTT. Amino acid sequence: CASSATTGGHTEAFF.

The chain links TRBV6-4 to TRBJ2-2; 9 bases are a match to TRBD2. The germline CDR1 and CDR2 sequences are MRHNA and SNTAGT. With V trimmed by 7 bases and J by 6 bases, 3 bases remained unmatched. The CDR3 is 13 amino acids. CDR3 protein: CASIGGRAGELFF. DNA of the CDR3: TGTGCCAGCATCGGCGGGAGGGCCGGGGAGCTGTTTTTT.

There are a few counts of this clone. The CDR3 is CASSLKAGNQPQHF. The DNA for the CDR3 is TGTGCCAGCAGTTTGAAGGCGGGTAATCAGCCCCAGCATTTT. The chain joins TRBV27 to TRBJ1-5; D gene ambiguous. The CDR3 totals 14 residues. Germline V gene lookup returns CDR1 MNHEY and CDR2 SMNVEV (reference sequence). Trimming removed 3 bases from V and 4 bases from J, with 10 bases in between.

Only a few counts were recorded for this clone. The V gene is TRBV7-6, the J gene TRBJ1-2, with 8 positions matching TRBD1. CDR1 SGHVS and CDR2 FNYEAQ come from the germline V gene. Trimming took 5 bases from V and 7 from J; bases not matched to a gene: 12. The CDR3 loop spans 15 amino acids. The CDR3 DNA is TGTGCCAGCAGCCCACGTGGGGCAGGGGGCCGTGGCTACACCTTC. Encoded protein: CASSPRGAGGRGYTF.

V is TRBV7-9 and J is TRBJ2-1; no clear D. The V gene's germline CDR1 is SEHNR and CDR2 FQNEAQ (reference sequence). V was shortened by 10 bases and J by 0 bases, with 19 bases between the two germline ends. CDR3 length: 16 residues. The CDR3 sequence is CATADFATSSYNEQFF. The CDR3 DNA follows: TGTGCCACGGCCGACTTTGCGACGAGCTCCTACAATGAGCAGTTCTTC.

This chain links TRBV5-1 with TRBJ2-1; 9 bases match TRBD1. Looked up from germline, CDR1 is SGHRS and CDR2 is YFSETQ. Trimming took 4 bases from V and 8 from J; bases not matched to a gene: 7. This CDR3 has 14 residues. In nucleotides, the CDR3 is TGCGCCAGCAGCACCGGACAGGGGAACGATGAGCAGTTCTTC. Its translation is CASSTGQGNDEQFF. The complete variable domain, with remaining parts taken from reference TRBV5-1 and TRBJ2-1, reads KAGVTQTPRYLIKTRGQQVTLSCSPISGHRSVSWYQQTPGQGLQFLFEYFSETQRNKGNFPGRFSGRQFSNSRSEMNVSTLELGDSALYLCASSTGQGNDEQFFGPGTRLTVL.

The V call is TRBV7-3, the J call TRBJ1-1; perhaps TRBD1 as D (5 bases). V lost 5 bases and J 5 bases, leaving 15 bases between the germline ends. The CDR3 length is 14 residues. Germline CDR1 is SGHTA and CDR2 is FQGTGA. The CDR3 loop reads CASSPLGQETEAFF. The CDR3 nucleotides are TGTGCCAGCAGCCCCTTGGGGCAGGAAACTGAAGCTTTCTTT.

This clone has a handful of counts. The rearrangement joins TRBV12-3 or TRBV12-4 to TRBJ1-4, with a weak D call TRBD1 (5 bases). CDR3 length: 13 amino acids. Deletions cut 1 base from V and 13 bases from J, with 13 bases between. The chain's CDR3 is CASSLGGMGGLFF. CDR3 nucleotide sequence: TGTGCCAGCAGTTTAGGGGGAATGGGGGGACTGTTTTTT.

This chain connects TRBV4-1 to TRBJ1-3, with TRBD1 matching over 7 bases. This CDR3 has 18 amino acids. CDR1 is MGHRA and CDR2 is YSYEKL in the germline V gene. With V trimmed by 1 base and J by 4 bases, 13 bases remained unmatched. This CDR3 reads CASSQGPYDRVAGNTIYF. The CDR3 region has the DNA TGCGCCAGCAGCCAAGGGCCTTACGACAGGGTGGCCGGAAACACCATATATTTT.

This chain connects TRBV4-3 to TRBJ2-3; D might be TRBD1 (5 bases). The CDR3 length is 16 residues. V gave up 2 bases and J gave up 1 base, with 13 bases separating them. Germline lookup yields CDR1 LGHNA and CDR2 YSLEER. Here the CDR3 DNA reads TGCGCCAGCAGCCAACGGACAAATGATGGCACAGATACGCAGTATTTT. Translating gives CASSQRTNDGTDTQYF.

The rearrangement uses TRBV6-5 and TRBJ2-3; 7 bases fit TRBD2. This CDR3 has 14 residues. Losses at the gene ends were 7 bases for V and 4 bases for J; bases not matched to a gene: 8. The germline V gene encodes CDR1 MNHEY and CDR2 SVGAGI. CDR3 residues: CASNLLGGSDTQYF. In DNA, the CDR3 is TGTGCCAGCAACCTTTTGGGGGGGTCAGATACGCAGTATTTT.

The rearrangement links TRBV4-2 to TRBJ1-6, with 8 bases that match TRBD1. V lost 0 bases, J lost 11 bases, and 9 bases stayed unmatched. The CDR3 extends over 16 amino acids. Germline lookup yields CDR1 LGHNA and CDR2 YNFKEQ. The CDR3 reads CASSQDSQGAGTPLHF. CDR3 coding DNA: TGTGCCAGCAGCCAAGATAGCCAGGGGGCCGGGACACCCCTCCACTTT.

This chain uses TRBV3-1 (or the pseudogene TRBV3-2) with TRBJ2-7; D is undetermined. Germline V gene sequence: CDR1 LGHDT, CDR2 YNNKEL (reference sequence). The length of the CDR3 is 13 residues. Deletions cut 2 bases from V and 0 bases from J, with 5 bases between. CDR3 protein: CASSQQNSYEQYF. Here the CDR3 DNA reads TGTGCCAGCAGCCAACAGAACTCCTACGAGCAGTACTTC.

The chain links TRBV5-1 to TRBJ1-2; D may be TRBD1 (6 bases). This CDR3 has 15 residues. V shed 0 bases and J shed 4 bases, with 13 bases lying between them. Germline values: CDR1 SGHRS, CDR2 YFSETQ. Here the CDR3 DNA reads TGCGCCAGCAGCTTGGGGGCCAGGGGCCTCTATGGCTACACCTTC. Translating gives CASSLGARGLYGYTF.

This clone has more than one count but fewer than ten. The chain uses TRBV24-1 and TRBJ2-1; D unresolved. The germline V gene has CDR1 KGHDR and CDR2 SFDVKD. CDR3 length: 13 amino acids. V was trimmed by 5 bases and J by 0 bases, leaving 4 bases between them. This CDR3 is CATSGDSYNEQFF. CDR3 bases: TGTGCCACCAGTGGAGACTCCTACAATGAGCAGTTCTTC.

J is TRBJ2-5 and V is TRBV5-1; tentatively, D is TRBD2 (6 bases). The CDR3 contains 14 residues. Germline V CDR1 and CDR2: SGHRS, YFSETQ. V was trimmed by 4 bases and J by 5 bases, leaving 15 bases between them. The CDR3 DNA reads as TGCGCCAGCAGCCCGGTGGGGGGTGCCGAGACCCAGTACTTC. Protein: CASSPVGGAETQYF.

Only one count was recorded for this clone. The chain combines TRBV11-1 with TRBJ2-2, with a possible D match to TRBD2 (6 bases). Germline loops: CDR1 SGHAT, CDR2 FQDESV (reference sequence). The CDR3 is made up of 15 amino acids. Deletions cut 5 bases from V and 4 bases from J, with 14 bases between. Written as DNA, the CDR3 is TGTGCCAGCAGCCCGAAAATGGGGGGCACCGGGGAGCTGTTTTTT. Translated: CASSPKMGGTGELFF.

This rearrangement joins TRBV18 to TRBJ2-3; 8 nucleotides agree with TRBD1. V lost 3 bases to trimming and J lost 5 bases; unmatched junction nucleotides: 10. Per the germline V gene, CDR1 is KGHSH and CDR2 is LQKENI. CDR3 length: 16 amino acids. This CDR3 is CASSPPRQGRGDTQYF. The CDR3 coding sequence is TGTGCCAGCTCACCCCCCCGACAGGGGCGGGGAGATACGCAGTATTTT.

The rearrangement links TRBV19 to TRBJ1-5; no definite D call. This CDR3 contains 13 residues. Germline V gene sequence: CDR1 LNHDA, CDR2 SQIVND (reference sequence). Between the trimmed V and J ends, which lost 7 bases and 9 bases, there was a span of 16 bases. The CDR3 reads CASTTGRLWPQHF. CDR3 in DNA: TGTGCCAGTACCACCGGCAGGCTATGGCCCCAGCATTTT.

The V gene is TRBV4-3, the J gene TRBJ2-7; 8 bases are shared with TRBD2. The CDR3 loop spans 13 amino acids. J was trimmed by 4 bases and V by 3 bases; bases with no gene match: 2. From germline, CDR1 is LGHNA and CDR2 YSLEER. Written as DNA, the CDR3 is TGCGCCAGCAGCCATAAGCGGGGGTACGAGCAGTACTTC. Its protein is CASSHKRGYEQYF.

The chain carries TRBV6-6 and TRBJ2-5; perhaps TRBD2 as D (6 bases). Germline V gene lookup returns CDR1 MNHNY and CDR2 SVGAGI (reference sequence). The CDR3 is 14 amino acids. Trimming cost V 5 bases and J 5 bases, with 15 bases left between them. The CDR3 sequence is CASSRPGTLETQYF. The DNA of the CDR3 is TGTGCCAGCAGTAGACCCGGGACTCTGGAGACCCAGTACTTC.

The table lists this clone with a count of one. The rearrangement uses TRBV18 and TRBJ2-7, with a possible D match to TRBD2 (7 bases). The CDR3 consists of 15 residues. Germline CDR1 is KGHSH and CDR2 is LQKENI. V lost 3 bases, J lost 4 bases, and 16 bases lay in between. The CDR3 DNA is TGTGCCAGCTCACCGGGGGGGGCAGGCTTATACGAGCAGTACTTC. This translates into CASSPGGAGLYEQYF.

The rearrangement joins TRBV3-1 (or the pseudogene TRBV3-2) to TRBJ2-3; tentative D call: TRBD1 (6 bases). V was shortened by 3 bases and J by 4 bases, with 20 bases between the two germline ends. The CDR3 consists of 17 residues. Germline CDR1 reads LGHDT; CDR2 reads YNNKEL (reference sequence). CDR3 sequence reads: CASSHGALGGGADTQYF. Here the CDR3 DNA reads TGTGCCAGCAGCCACGGGGCTCTAGGGGGTGGGGCAGATACGCAGTATTTT.

The rearrangement joins TRBV7-2 to TRBJ1-2, with D perhaps TRBD1 (6 bases). The germline V gene encodes CDR1 SGHTA and CDR2 FQGNSA. The CDR3 runs to 14 residues. Trimming removed 6 bases from V and 4 bases from J, with 15 bases in between. The chain's CDR3 is CASRKDSDSYGYTF. Written as DNA, the CDR3 is TGTGCCAGCAGGAAGGACAGCGACTCCTATGGCTACACCTTC. Based on the CDR3 plus reference TRBV7-2 and TRBJ1-2, the full variable domain is GAGVSQSPSNKVTEKGKDVELRCDPISGHTALYWYRQSLGQGLEFLIYFQGNSAPDKSGLPSDRFSAERTGGSVSTLTIQRTQQEDSAVYLCASRKDSDSYGYTFGSGTRLTVV.

This clone appeared a few times. CDR3 bases: TGCGCCAGCAGCCGATCAGTGGTCAGGGGGTCCGGTTCACCCCTCCACTTT. It specifies CASSRSVVRGSGSPLHF. V is TRBV4-1 and J is TRBJ1-6; 7 bases fit TRBD1. Germline-derived CDR1 and CDR2 are MGHRA and YSYEKL. The CDR3 consists of 17 residues. V shed 4 bases and J 9 bases; nucleotides not matched to a gene: 15.

This rearrangement joins TRBV5-1 to TRBJ1-4; 8 nucleotides line up with TRBD1. Germline V lookup: CDR1 SGHRS, CDR2 YFSETQ. The CDR3 totals 14 residues. The J segment lost 6 bases and the V segment lost 4 bases, leaving 5 bases of the junction unmatched. The CDR3 sequence is CASSQGTGDEKLFF. Here the CDR3 DNA reads TGCGCCAGCAGCCAAGGGACAGGAGATGAAAAACTGTTTTTT.

The chain couples TRBV28 to TRBJ1-1, with D maybe TRBD1 (5 bases). The length of the CDR3 is 17 residues. Germline CDR1 reads MDHEN; CDR2 reads SYDVKM. Between the trimmed V and J ends, which lost 6 bases and 3 bases, there was a span of 23 bases. The CDR3 region is CASRGGDGFWRDTEAFF. As DNA, the CDR3 is TGTGCCAGCAGGGGGGGGGACGGATTCTGGCGGGACACTGAAGCTTTCTTT. Drawing the rest from reference TRBV28 and TRBJ1-1, the complete variable domain is DVKVTQSSRYLVKRTGEKVFLECVQDMDHENMFWYRQDPGLGLRLIYFSYDVKMKEKGDIPEGYSVSREKKERFSLILESASTNQTSMYLCASRGGDGFWRDTEAFFGQGTRLTVV.

In its sample, this clone was seen once. This chain links TRBV6-5 with TRBJ1-4, with 12 bases fitting TRBD1. Germline CDR1 reads MNHEY; CDR2 reads SVGAGI. The CDR3 contains 15 residues. The V segment lost 6 bases and the J segment 7 bases; nucleotides outside the gene matches: 6. The CDR3 protein is CASSARDRGREKLFF. The CDR3 coding sequence is TGTGCCAGCAGCGCCCGGGACAGGGGGCGTGAAAAACTGTTTTTT.

CDR3 region: CASSQGGGRRTEAFF. CDR3 DNA sequence: TGCGCCAGCAGCCAAGGGGGGGGTAGAAGGACTGAAGCTTTCTTT. The chain joins TRBV4-1 to TRBJ1-1, with D maybe TRBD1 (5 bases). The germline gives CDR1 MGHRA, CDR2 YSYEKL. This CDR3 region has 15 residues. V was shortened by 1 base and J by 5 bases, with 14 bases between the two germline ends.